The 30 T cell receptor beta chains in this list originate from one sample, sequenced in a study of Ad26.COV2.S vaccination and SARS-CoV-2 variants. The treatment: 15 to 20 received Ad26.COV2.S at low or high dose, single or two shots; 5 received placebo; per-sample allocation not given. At day 63 after the first vaccine or placebo injection, samples were drawn. Profiled with immunoSEQ multiplex PCR; TCRdb holds only in-frame clones, not every one. Among about 350,000 clones listed, 75% to 90% were seen once. Source: peripheral blood, taken in a trial of Ad26.COV2.S vaccine versus placebo. The source is a person between 18 and 59 years old who received the Ad26.COV2.S COVID-19 vaccine or a placebo.

This chain joins TRBV28 and TRBJ1-2; 8 nucleotides align to TRBD1. In germline, CDR1 is MDHEN, CDR2 SYDVKM. The CDR3 consists of 12 residues. J gave up 6 bases and V 7 bases, and 4 bases lay outside the gene matches. The CDR3 spells CASIKQGDGYTF. In DNA form, the CDR3 reads TGTGCCAGCATAAAACAGGGGGATGGCTACACCTTC.

The count of this clone is one. The chain uses TRBV27 and TRBJ2-7, with a possible D match to TRBD2 (7 bases). The CDR3 extends over 15 amino acids. The germline gives CDR1 MNHEY, CDR2 SMNVEV (reference sequence). Trimming stripped 5 bases from V and 3 bases from J, with 17 bases between. CDR3 DNA: TGTGCCAGCAGTCTGGGGGGGCCAGGGGTCTACGAGCAGTACTTC. It translates to CASSLGGPGVYEQYF.

The chain recombines TRBV7-9 with TRBJ2-3; 11 bases are shared with TRBD2. From germline, CDR1 is SEHNR and CDR2 FQNEAQ (reference sequence). The ends lost 5 bases at V and 5 bases at J; junction bases unmatched: 15. This CDR3 has 18 amino acids. DNA of the CDR3: TGTGCCAGCAGCGCTCAAGGACTAGCGGGCCTGATGGGAGATACGCAGTATTTT. Its protein product is CASSAQGLAGLMGDTQYF.

The chain couples TRBV3-1 (or the pseudogene TRBV3-2) to TRBJ1-5; D might be TRBD1 (5 bases). Trimming stripped 3 bases from V and 2 bases from J, with 8 bases between. The CDR3 extends over 14 amino acids. CDR1 and CDR2 (germline): LGHDT, YNNKEL (reference sequence). CDR3 sequence reads: CASSHGAGNQPQHF. The CDR3 DNA follows: TGTGCCAGCAGCCACGGGGCAGGCAATCAGCCCCAGCATTTT.

The V gene is TRBV6-5, the J gene TRBJ2-7; 14 nucleotides match TRBD2. CDR1 is MNHEY, CDR2 SVGAGI, per germline. There are 15 residues in the CDR3. The J segment lost 1 base and the V segment lost 4 bases, leaving 0 bases of the junction unmatched. CDR3 sequence (DNA): TGTGCCAGCAGTTGGACTAGCGGGGGGTCCTACGAGCAGTACTTC. This gives the protein CASSWTSGGSYEQYF.

The chain is built from TRBV18 and TRBJ2-2; tentatively, D is TRBD1 (7 bases). The V gene lost 1 base and the J gene lost 6 bases, with 15 bases spanning the gap. Germline lookup yields CDR1 KGHSH and CDR2 LQKENI. This CDR3 has 16 residues. In nucleotides, the CDR3 is TGTGCCAGCTCACCACTCCAGGGGGGATCTTCCGGGGAGCTGTTTTTT. It yields the protein CASSPLQGGSSGELFF.

The table lists this clone with a few counts. The chain has TRBV24-1 and TRBJ2-7; 8 positions match TRBD1. Germline V gene lookup returns CDR1 KGHDR and CDR2 SFDVKD. The CDR3 is made up of 14 amino acids. The J segment lost 9 bases and the V segment lost 4 bases, leaving 10 bases of the junction unmatched. CDR3 sequence reads: CATSEGLGQGGQYF. DNA of the CDR3: TGTGCCACCAGTGAGGGACTTGGACAGGGCGGGCAGTACTTC.

A single count supports this clone. The chain recombines TRBV5-1 with TRBJ1-2; D not certain. Per germline, CDR1 SGHRS and CDR2 YFSETQ. Trimming cost V 0 bases and J 2 bases, with 5 bases left between them. The CDR3 loop spans 13 amino acids. This CDR3 is CASSLAQNYGYTF. The DNA of the CDR3 is TGCGCCAGCAGCTTGGCCCAGAACTATGGCTACACCTTC.

This clone was found once. The chain links TRBV28 to TRBJ2-1, with 7 bases aligning to TRBD1. From germline, CDR1 is MDHEN and CDR2 SYDVKM. The CDR3 runs to 14 residues. With V trimmed by 5 bases and J by 8 bases, 9 bases remained unmatched. CDR3 nucleotides: TGTGCCAGCAGTACTATTAGGGGGCGGGATGAGCAGTTCTTC. Translation gives CASSTIRGRDEQFF.

The CDR3 bases are TGCGCCAGCAGCTTGTGGGGGCAGGGAGCAGTGAACACTGAAGCTTTCTTT. It translates to CASSLWGQGAVNTEAFF. The chain is built from TRBV5-1 and TRBJ1-1; D perhaps matches TRBD1 (6 bases). The CDR3 runs to 17 residues. V was clipped by 1 base and J by 0 bases, with 16 bases between them. Germline CDR1 SGHRS, CDR2 YFSETQ.

V usage is TRBV19 and J usage is TRBJ1-4; a possible D gene is TRBD1 (5 bases). The germline gives CDR1 LNHDA, CDR2 SQIVND (reference sequence). The CDR3 covers 16 residues. Trimming removed 2 bases at V and 8 bases at J, with 18 bases between. Here the CDR3 DNA reads TGTGCCAGTAGTATAAGGGCCACGAAGGGGAACGAAAAACTGTTTTTT. It codes for CASSIRATKGNEKLFF. The whole variable domain, remainder taken from reference TRBV19 and TRBJ1-4, is DGGITQSPKYLFRKEGQNVTLSCEQNLNHDAMYWYRQDPGQGLRLIYYSQIVNDFQKGDIAEGYSVSREKKESFPLTVTSAQKNPTAFYLCASSIRATKGNEKLFFGSGTQLSVL.

About this clone itself: Other nucleotide sequences from this sample produce the same CDR3. The chain recombines TRBV19 with TRBJ2-1; 8 nucleotides match TRBD2. There are 15 residues in the CDR3. Germline assignment: CDR1 LNHDA and CDR2 SQIVND (reference sequence). The V and J ends lost 4 bases and 0 bases, in that order; junction bases with no gene match: 2. The CDR3 nucleotides read TGTGCCAGTAGTAGGAGCGGGAGCTCCTACAATGAGCAGTTCTTC. Protein: CASSRSGSSYNEQFF.

The V and J genes are TRBV18 and TRBJ1-2; tentatively, D is TRBD1 (6 bases). V was cut by 5 bases and J by 3 bases, with 19 bases left in between. Germline V gene lookup returns CDR1 KGHSH and CDR2 LQKENI. The CDR3 loop spans 16 amino acids. In nucleotides, the CDR3 is TGTGCCAGCTCATCCATCGGGGGGCTCGCGGACTATGGCTACACCTTC. Translating it yields CASSSIGGLADYGYTF.

The V call is TRBV19, the J call TRBJ2-5; D tentatively reads TRBD1 or TRBD2 (5 bases each). This CDR3 region has 14 residues. Germline CDR1 and CDR2: LNHDA and SQIVND (reference sequence). V was shortened by 3 bases and J by 3 bases, with 11 bases between the two germline ends. The CDR3 DNA reads TGTGCCAGTAGTATTGGGGGAACCGAAGAGACCCAGTACTTC. Translated, it gives CASSIGGTEETQYF.

The table lists this clone with a count of one. The chain combines TRBV7-9 with TRBJ2-7; D might be TRBD2 (5 bases). The length of the CDR3 is 13 residues. Germline assignment: CDR1 SEHNR and CDR2 FQNEAQ (reference sequence). Trimming left V 5 bases short and J 6 bases short, with 14 bases between. The CDR3 loop reads CASSPGITTEQYF. CDR3 bases: TGTGCCAGCAGCCCCGGGATTACTACCGAGCAGTACTTC.

The chain has TRBV7-2 and TRBJ2-5; 14 bases are shared with TRBD2. Trimming cost V 5 bases and J 6 bases; bases outside gene matches: 8. CDR3 length: 16 residues. Germline values: CDR1 SGHTA, CDR2 FQGNSA. The CDR3, as DNA: TGTGCCAGCAGCCCCCTCCGGACTAGCGGGGGGCAGACCCAGTACTTC. As protein: CASSPLRTSGGQTQYF.

V and J are TRBV28 and TRBJ2-3, with D possibly TRBD2 on 6 matching bases. The CDR3 has 15 amino acids. The germline V and J ends were trimmed by 4 bases and 0 bases, with 11 bases remaining between them. The germline V gene encodes CDR1 MDHEN and CDR2 SYDVKM. In nucleotides, the CDR3 is TGTGCCAGCAGTTGGGAGGATTGGAGCACAGATACGCAGTATTTT. It specifies CASSWEDWSTDTQYF.

The chain links TRBV10-3 to TRBJ2-1; D gene uncertain. The V and J ends lost 5 bases and 1 base respectively, with 12 bases between them. The germline CDR1 and CDR2 sequences are ENHRY and SYGVKD. The CDR3 runs 15 residues. The CDR3 loop reads CAISQTTGSYNEQFF. CDR3 nucleotide sequence: TGTGCCATCAGTCAGACGACTGGGTCCTACAATGAGCAGTTCTTC.

This clone was seen a handful of times. The chain carries TRBV7-9 and TRBJ2-7, with D possibly being TRBD2 (6 bases). Germline V gives CDR1 SEHNR, CDR2 FQNEAQ (reference sequence). With 5 bases removed from V and 5 bases from J, the gap between germline ends came to 19 bases. There are 15 residues in the CDR3. CDR3 nucleotide sequence: TGTGCCAGCAGCCCCCGAGAGAGCCCGGGAGACGAGCAGTACTTC. Translating gives CASSPRESPGDEQYF. The full variable domain, in which reference TRBV7-9 and TRBJ2-7 provide the parts outside the CDR3, is DTGVSQNPRHKITKRGQNVTFRCDPISEHNRLYWYRQTLGQGPEFLTYFQNEAQLEKSRLLSDRFSAERPKGSFSTLEIQRTEQGDSAMYLCASSPRESPGDEQYFGPGTRLTVT.

The chain is built from TRBV19 and TRBJ1-2; D gene uncertain. V lost 2 bases and J lost 8, with 12 bases in between. The germline CDR1 and CDR2 sequences are LNHDA and SQIVND (reference sequence). There are 13 residues in the CDR3. The DNA of the CDR3 is TGTGCCAGTAGTATACCCCGCGAGTACGGCTACACCTTC. Protein product: CASSIPREYGYTF.

In its sample, this clone was seen many times. The chain carries TRBV7-8 and TRBJ1-1, with a possible D match to TRBD1 (5 bases). V lost 2 bases and J lost 5, with 15 bases in between. The CDR3 spans 15 residues. The germline V gene encodes CDR1 SGHVS and CDR2 FQNEAQ. The CDR3 protein is CASSLSRALGTEAFF. The CDR3 DNA reads as TGTGCCAGCAGCTTATCCAGGGCCCTGGGGACTGAAGCTTTCTTT.

The chain links TRBV18 to TRBJ2-5; 8 bases fit TRBD2. The junction had 5 bases not matched to a gene; V was cut back by 4 bases and J by 4 bases. Germline lookup yields CDR1 KGHSH and CDR2 LQKENI. The CDR3 extends over 14 amino acids. CDR3 nucleotide sequence: TGTGCCAGCTCACAACGGACTAGCACAGAGACCCAGTACTTC. Amino acid sequence: CASSQRTSTETQYF.

Concerning this clone: The junction shows a germline mismatch at one end, possibly a read error. V gene TRBV19 combines with J gene TRBJ1-2; tentatively, D is TRBD1 (6 bases). Germline V gene data show CDR1 as LNHDA and CDR2 as SQIVND (reference sequence). There are 9 residues in the CDR3. The DNA for the CDR3 is TGCCCCTTCAGGGGTGGCTACACCTTC. Translating it yields CPFRGGYTF.

V is TRBV12-5 and J is TRBJ2-1; 9 bases are a match to TRBD1. V shed 8 bases and J 6 bases; nucleotides not matched to a gene: 8. This CDR3 comprises 14 residues. The germline gives CDR1 LGHNT, CDR2 FRNRAP. The DNA of the CDR3 is TGTGCTAGTTCCGGGACAGGGCTTCTCAATGAGCAGTTCTTC. Amino acid sequence: CASSGTGLLNEQFF.

This clone is a singleton in its sample. V is TRBV5-6 and J is TRBJ1-4; D is unclear. The CDR3 covers 15 residues. The V end lost 4 bases, the J end lost 8 bases, and 18 bases lay between the germline ends. Germline lookup yields CDR1 SGHDT and CDR2 YYEEEE. CDR3 in DNA: TGTGCCAGCAGCCAAGACGGAAGGAATAGGGAAAAACTGTTTTTT. It yields the protein CASSQDGRNREKLFF.

V is TRBV3-1 (or the pseudogene TRBV3-2) and J is TRBJ2-3; D remains unclear. Per the germline V gene, CDR1 is LGHDT and CDR2 is YNNKEL (reference sequence). V was pared by 1 base and J by 2 bases, with 7 bases between. CDR3 length equals 14 residues. Here the CDR3 DNA reads TGTGCCAGCAGCCAAGGGACCCCCACAGATACGCAGTATTTT. Translation gives CASSQGTPTDTQYF.

This clone was seen a few times. The V call is TRBV5-1, the J call TRBJ1-1; weak D call: TRBD1 (6 bases). This CDR3 region has 14 residues. V was shortened by 1 base and J by 0 bases, with 7 bases between the two germline ends. The germline V gene encodes CDR1 SGHRS and CDR2 YFSETQ. In DNA, the CDR3 is TGCGCCAGCAGCTTGCAGGGGATGAACACTGAAGCTTTCTTT. It specifies CASSLQGMNTEAFF.

The gene calls are TRBV20-1 and TRBJ2-5; D uncertain. The CDR3 sequence is 14 residues long. Trimming shortened V by 3 bases and J by 2 bases, and 13 bases separated the two germline ends. In germline, CDR1 is DFQATT, CDR2 SNEGSKA (reference sequence). The CDR3 nucleotides read TGCAGTGCTAGTTTAACGGGCAAACAAGAGACCCAGTACTTC. This gives the protein CSASLTGKQETQYF.

This clone occurred once. The V and J genes are TRBV19 and TRBJ2-2; 9 bases are shared with TRBD2. V lost 5 bases to trimming and J lost 0 bases; unmatched junction nucleotides: 7. Germline V CDR1 and CDR2: LNHDA, SQIVND (reference sequence). The CDR3 is made up of 17 amino acids. Here the CDR3 reads CASSGPGLAANTGELFF. The DNA for the CDR3 is TGTGCCAGTAGTGGGCCGGGACTAGCAGCGAACACCGGGGAGCTGTTTTTT.

The gene calls are TRBV7-6 and TRBJ1-1; unclear D gene. V lost 1 base and J 0 bases, leaving 6 bases between the germline ends. The germline gives CDR1 SGHVS, CDR2 FNYEAQ. The CDR3 is 14 amino acids. The CDR3, as DNA: TGTGCCAGCAGCTTAGAAGCTTTGAACACTGAAGCTTTCTTT. It codes for CASSLEALNTEAFF.